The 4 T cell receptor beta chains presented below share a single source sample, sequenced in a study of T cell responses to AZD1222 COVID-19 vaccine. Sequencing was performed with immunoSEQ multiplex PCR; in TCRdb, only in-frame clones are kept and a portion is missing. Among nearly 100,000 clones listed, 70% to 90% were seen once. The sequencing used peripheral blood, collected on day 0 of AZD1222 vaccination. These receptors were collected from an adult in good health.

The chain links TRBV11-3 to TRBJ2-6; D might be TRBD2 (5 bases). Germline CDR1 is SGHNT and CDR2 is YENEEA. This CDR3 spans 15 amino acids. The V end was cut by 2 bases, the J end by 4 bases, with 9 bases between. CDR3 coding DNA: TGTGCCAGCAGCTTAAGGGAGTCAGGGGCCAACGTCCTGACTTTC. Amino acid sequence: CASSLRESGANVLTF.

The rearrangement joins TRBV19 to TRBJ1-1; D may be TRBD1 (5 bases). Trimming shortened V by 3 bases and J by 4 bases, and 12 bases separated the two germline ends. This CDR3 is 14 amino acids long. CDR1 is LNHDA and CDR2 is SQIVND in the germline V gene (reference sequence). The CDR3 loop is CASSMRGPGTEAFF. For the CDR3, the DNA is TGTGCCAGTAGTATGAGGGGTCCGGGCACTGAAGCTTTCTTT.

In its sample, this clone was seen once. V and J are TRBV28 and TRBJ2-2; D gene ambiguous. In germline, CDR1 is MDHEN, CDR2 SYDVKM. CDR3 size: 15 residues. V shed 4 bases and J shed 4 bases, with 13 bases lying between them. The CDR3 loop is CASSYGSSTTGELFF. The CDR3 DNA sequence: TGTGCCAGCAGTTATGGTAGCAGTACCACCGGGGAGCTGTTTTTT. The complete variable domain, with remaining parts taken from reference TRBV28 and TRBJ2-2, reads DVKVTQSSRYLVKRTGEKVFLECVQDMDHENMFWYRQDPGLGLRLIYFSYDVKMKEKGDIPEGYSVSREKKERFSLILESASTNQTSMYLCASSYGSSTTGELFFGEGSRLTVL.

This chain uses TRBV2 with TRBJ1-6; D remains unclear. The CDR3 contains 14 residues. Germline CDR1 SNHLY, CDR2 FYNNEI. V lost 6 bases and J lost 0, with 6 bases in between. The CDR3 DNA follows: TGTGCCAGCAGGTCGAGCTCCTATAATTCACCCCTCCACTTT. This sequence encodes CASRSSSYNSPLHF.